The 21 T cell receptor beta chains below all came from one sample that was sequenced in a study of monozygotic twins with inflammatory bowel disease. Reprocessing the 5' RACE reads, TCRdb reports a single entry for every CDR3 protein and omits DNA. This table holds 170,000 or so distinct CDR3 sequences. Sequenced input: blood. Every receptor here comes from a human donor with ulcerative colitis or Crohn's disease, or a healthy co-twin of an affected twin (not recorded which).

The rearrangement joins TRBV5-1 to TRBJ2-4. The germline V gene has CDR1 SGHRS and CDR2 YFSETQ. This CDR3 comprises 14 residues. The CDR3: CASSLARPKNIQYF.

The chain has TRBV5-1 and TRBJ2-7; without DNA, the TCRdb call of TRBD1 cannot be checked. The CDR3 consists of 11 residues. Germline V lookup: CDR1 SGHRS, CDR2 YFSETQ. The chain's CDR3 is CVSSNRDEQYF. Full variable domain (rest looked up from reference TRBV5-1 and TRBJ2-7): KAGVTQTPRYLIKTRGQQVTLSCSPISGHRSVSWYQQTPGQGLQFLFEYFSETQRNKGNFPGRFSGRQFSNSRSEMNVSTLELGDSALYLCVSSNRDEQYFGPGTRLTVT.

The genes are TRBV6-5 and TRBJ2-5; checking the TCRdb D call of TRBD2 is not possible without DNA. Germline V gene lookup returns CDR1 MNHEY and CDR2 SVGAGI. The CDR3 consists of 18 residues. The CDR3 spells CASSYWASGRGRGETQYF.

The V call is TRBV27, the J call TRBJ2-3; TCRdb designates TRBD1, a call that cannot be tested without DNA. This CDR3 has 14 amino acids. Germline loops: CDR1 MNHEY, CDR2 SMNVEV (reference sequence). CDR3 in amino acids: CASSYRDVGDTQYF.

The chain employs TRBV5-1 and TRBJ2-1; TCRdb returns TRBD1, unconfirmable since there is no DNA. The CDR3 totals 16 residues. Per the germline V gene, CDR1 is SGHRS and CDR2 is YFSETQ. The CDR3 here is CASSLDPTGLYNEQFF.

J is TRBJ1-6 and V is TRBV20-1; TCRdb's D call, TRBD1, is unchecked because there is no DNA. Germline V gene lookup returns CDR1 DFQATT and CDR2 SNEGSKA (reference sequence). The CDR3 covers 13 residues. The chain's CDR3 is CSARRTADSPLHF.

The chain recombines TRBV11-1 with TRBJ1-1; TCRdb's D gene call, TRBD1, goes unchecked for lack of DNA. The CDR3 sequence is 14 residues long. Germline CDR1 is SGHAT and CDR2 is FQDESV (reference sequence). This chain's CDR3 is CASSLTGWNTEAFF.

The chain joins TRBV5-1 to TRBJ1-2. The CDR3 spans 12 residues. Germline V gene sequence: CDR1 SGHRS, CDR2 YFSETQ. CDR3 loop: CASSLKVTGYTF.

V is TRBV27 and J is TRBJ2-1; without DNA, the TCRdb call of TRBD2 cannot be checked. Per the germline V gene, CDR1 is MNHEY and CDR2 is SMNVEV (reference sequence). The CDR3 sequence is 15 residues long. The CDR3 spells CASSLILAGGSEQFF.

CDR3 sequence reads: CASSLLRAGNTIYF. The chain uses TRBV7-9 and TRBJ1-3; TCRdb lists TRBD1, though no DNA is available to test this call. Germline V lookup: CDR1 SEHNR, CDR2 FQNEAQ (reference sequence). The CDR3 totals 14 residues. The variable domain in full, with the rest retrieved from reference TRBV7-9 and TRBJ1-3, is DTGVSQNPRHKITKRGQNVTFRCDPISEHNRLYWYRQTLGQGPEFLTYFQNEAQLEKSRLLSDRFSAERPKGSFSTLEIQRTEQGDSAMYLCASSLLRAGNTIYFGEGSWLTVV.

The CDR3 loop is CSVEETGSRYEKLFF. This chain uses TRBV29-1 with TRBJ1-4; TCRdb indicates TRBD1, and absent DNA this call remains unverified. Germline V CDR1 and CDR2: SQVTM, ANQGSEA. The CDR3 consists of 15 residues.

This sequence joins TRBV7-6 and TRBJ2-1; without DNA, the TCRdb call of TRBD2 cannot be checked. The V gene's germline CDR1 is SGHVS and CDR2 FNYEAQ. The CDR3 contains 13 residues. CDR3 sequence reads: CASNHGLAEEQFF.

The chain combines TRBV7-9 with TRBJ1-1. CDR3 length: 12 amino acids. Germline CDR1 SEHNR, CDR2 FQNEAQ (reference sequence). The CDR3 region is CASSLGISEAFF.

This chain connects TRBV20-1 to TRBJ2-7; TCRdb names TRBD2, which stays unverified in the absence of DNA. Germline CDR1 is DFQATT and CDR2 is SNEGSKA (reference sequence). The CDR3 runs to 13 residues. CDR3 loop: CSARSRGSGEQYF.

This chain joins TRBV7-9 and TRBJ1-2; the TCRdb D gene call, TRBD1, has no DNA to confirm it. Germline-derived CDR1 and CDR2 are SEHNR and FQNEAQ (reference sequence). The CDR3 length is 17 residues. This chain's CDR3 is CASSSYHRDRANSGYTF.

The CDR3 region is CSATGTNMNPQCF. The chain employs TRBV20-1 and TRBJ2-3; TCRdb's D call, TRBD1, is unchecked because there is no DNA. The germline V gene has CDR1 DFQATT and CDR2 SNEGSKA (reference sequence). This CDR3 spans 13 amino acids.

This chain joins TRBV20-1 and TRBJ2-3; with no DNA, the TCRdb D assignment of TRBD1 cannot be verified. Germline V CDR1 and CDR2: DFQATT, SNEGSKA (reference sequence). CDR3 size: 12 residues. The CDR3 here is CSPLSEVDTQYF.

This chain connects TRBV20-1 to TRBJ1-1; the D gene TCRdb calls, TRBD1, cannot be checked with no DNA. In germline, CDR1 is DFQATT, CDR2 SNEGSKA (reference sequence). This CDR3 region has 14 residues. The CDR3 spells CSAKQGVRVTEAFF.

The chain links TRBV21-1 to TRBJ2-7; TCRdb lists TRBD1, though no DNA is available to test this call. TRBV21-1 is given as a pseudogene. The CDR3 is 17 amino acids. This CDR3 reads CASSKVGKQGASDEQYF.

V and J are TRBV29-1 and TRBJ2-3; no DNA is available, so the TRBD1 call from TCRdb remains unchecked. Per germline, CDR1 SQVTM and CDR2 ANQGSEA. CDR3 length equals 12 residues. CDR3 sequence: CSVETGVDTQYF.

The chain uses TRBV19 and TRBJ1-2; TCRdb names TRBD1, which stays unverified in the absence of DNA. The CDR3 has 14 residues. Germline CDR1 and CDR2: LNHDA and SQIVND (reference sequence). The CDR3 protein is CASNPTGLEGGYTF.